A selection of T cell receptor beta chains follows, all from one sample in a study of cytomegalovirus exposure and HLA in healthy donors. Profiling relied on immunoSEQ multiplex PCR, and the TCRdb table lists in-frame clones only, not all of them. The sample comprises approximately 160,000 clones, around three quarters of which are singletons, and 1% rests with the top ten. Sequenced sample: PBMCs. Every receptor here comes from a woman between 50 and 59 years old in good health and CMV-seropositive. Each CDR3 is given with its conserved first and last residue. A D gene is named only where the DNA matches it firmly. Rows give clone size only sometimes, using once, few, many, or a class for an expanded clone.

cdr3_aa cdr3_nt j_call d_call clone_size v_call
CASSRGLAVKETQYF TGTGCCAGCAGCCGAGGACTAGCGGTAAAAGAGACCCAGTACTTC TRBJ2-5 TRBD2 - TRBV6-5
CASSLSDRGPYNEQFF TGTGCCAGCAGTTTGTCCGACAGGGGGCCCTACAATGAGCAGTTCTTC TRBJ2-1 TRBD1 - TRBV27
CATSRERQGSQPQHF TGTGCCACCAGCAGAGAAAGACAGGGTAGTCAGCCCCAGCATTTT TRBJ1-5 TRBD1 - TRBV15
CASSLSGSSYNEQFF TGTGCCAGCAGCTTAAGCGGGAGCTCCTACAATGAGCAGTTCTTC TRBJ2-1 TRBD2 - TRBV7-2
CASSSKGEQFF TGTGCCAGCAGCTCGAAGGGGGAGCAGTTCTTC TRBJ2-1 - - TRBV7-3
CASRIGGESTEAFF TGTGCCAGCAGGATCGGCGGGGAAAGCACTGAAGCTTTCTTT TRBJ1-1 - - TRBV7-2
CASRVAVGTGREAFF TGTGCCAGCAGGGTAGCTGTTGGGACAGGGCGGGAAGCTTTCTTT TRBJ1-1 TRBD1 few TRBV7-3
CASSHRGGLDF TGTGCCAGCAGCCACCGGGGGGGACTGGACTTT TRBJ1-1 - - TRBV28
CASSLSGTANTEAFF TGTGCCAGCAGCTTGAGTGGGACAGCAAACACTGAAGCTTTCTTT TRBJ1-1 TRBD1 - TRBV5-4
CASSLTSTSYEQYF TGTGCCAGCAGTTTGACTAGCACCTCCTACGAGCAGTACTTC TRBJ2-7 TRBD2 - TRBV28
CASSYKRTGVTGELFF TGTGCCAGCAGTTACAAGAGGACAGGGGTCACCGGGGAGCTGTTTTTT TRBJ2-2 TRBD1 - TRBV6-5
CSVELDPGGIDEQYF TGCAGCGTTGAATTGGATCCAGGGGGCATTGACGAGCAGTACTTC TRBJ2-7 TRBD1 - TRBV29-1
CASSEFGGPQPQHF TGTGCCAGCAGTGAGTTTGGGGGCCCTCAGCCCCAGCATTTT TRBJ1-5 - - TRBV2
CASSVTLAGGETQYF TGTGCCAGCAGTGTTACCCTAGCGGGAGGAGAGACCCAGTACTTC TRBJ2-5 TRBD2 - TRBV6-1
CAISHLKGGGPEQYF TGTGCCATCAGCCACCTCAAAGGGGGTGGTCCCGAGCAGTACTTC TRBJ2-7 - - TRBV10-3
CASSSRDRGNYGYTF TGTGCCAGCAGCTCCCGGGACAGGGGCAACTATGGCTACACCTTC TRBJ1-2 TRBD1 - TRBV7-9
CATQEGDTEAFF TGTGCCACCCAAGAGGGGGACACTGAAGCTTTCTTT TRBJ1-1 - - TRBV6-5
CASVGRQHKETQYF TGTGCCAGTGTTGGTAGACAGCACAAGGAGACCCAGTACTTC TRBJ2-5 - - TRBV28
CASSLTGNQPQHF TGTGCCAGCAGCTTGACAGGGAATCAGCCCCAGCATTTT TRBJ1-5 TRBD1 - TRBV7-9
CASSLATGHQPQHF TGTGCCAGCAGTTTAGCGACAGGGCATCAGCCCCAGCATTTT TRBJ1-5 TRBD1 - TRBV28
CASSLEGPGGEKLFF TGTGCCAGCAGCTTGGAGGGCCCAGGGGGAGAAAAACTGTTTTTT TRBJ1-4 TRBD1 - TRBV5-4
CASSHRTGTGELFF TGCGCCAGCAGCCACCGAACTGGCACCGGGGAGCTGTTTTTT TRBJ2-2 - - TRBV4-3
CASSLGGQGAHEQYF TGTGCCAGCAGTTTAGGGGGACAGGGAGCCCACGAGCAGTACTTC TRBJ2-7 TRBD1 - TRBV28
CASSLGVVGGQETQYF TGTGCCAGCAGCTTAGGAGTGGTGGGGGGACAAGAGACCCAGTACTTC TRBJ2-5 - - TRBV7-2
CASSPGQDTIYGYTF TGTGCCAGCAGTCCCGGACAGGATACAATCTATGGCTACACCTTC TRBJ1-2 TRBD1 - TRBV28
CASSYSRQLQHYGYTF TGTGCCAGCAGTTACTCTAGACAGTTACAACACTATGGCTACACCTTC TRBJ1-2 - - TRBV6-5
CASSLHRDNQPQHF TGTGCCAGCAGTTTACACAGGGACAATCAGCCCCAGCATTTT TRBJ1-5 - - TRBV28
CSSSSGTGLETQYF TGTTCCAGCAGCTCAGGGACAGGGTTAGAGACCCAGTACTTC TRBJ2-5 TRBD1 - TRBV7-9
CASRPGQAGDEQFF TGTGCCAGCCGGCCAGGACAGGCGGGTGATGAGCAGTTCTTC TRBJ2-1 TRBD1 - TRBV7-3
CASSTYGTGAGNTIYF TGTGCCAGCAGTACCTACGGGACAGGGGCTGGAAACACCATATATTTT TRBJ1-3 TRBD1 once TRBV28
CASSGTDSTNEKLFF TGTGCCAGCAGTGGGACGGACTCAACTAATGAAAAACTGTTTTTT TRBJ1-4 - - TRBV25-1
CAWNLRGYEQYF TGTGCCTGGAATCTGAGGGGGTACGAGCAGTACTTC TRBJ2-7 - once TRBV30
CASSLGTGGTGRTEAFF TGTGCCAGCTCACTCGGGACAGGGGGCACCGGCAGAACTGAAGCTTTCTTT TRBJ1-1 TRBD1 - TRBV18
CASSLDRAPGNTIYF TGCGCCAGCAGCTTAGACAGGGCACCAGGAAACACCATATATTTT TRBJ1-3 TRBD1 - TRBV5-1
CASMKQGNEQYF TGTGCCAGCATGAAACAGGGCAACGAGCAGTACTTC TRBJ2-7 - once TRBV2
CASSLGRGLAGELFF TGTGCCAGCAGCCTAGGAAGGGGACTAGCCGGGGAGCTGTTTTTT TRBJ2-2 TRBD2 - TRBV13
CASSQHDREAFF TGCGCCAGCAGCCAGCATGACAGGGAGGCTTTCTTT TRBJ1-1 TRBD1 - TRBV4-3
CASSFRATRRNQPQHF TGTGCCAGCAGTTTTCGCGCGACAAGACGCAATCAGCCCCAGCATTTT TRBJ1-5 - - TRBV28
CASSQLRANYGYTF TGTGCCAGCAGCCAGTTAAGAGCTAACTATGGCTACACCTTC TRBJ1-2 - - TRBV14
CASSLLGGDSPYEQYF TGCGCCAGCAGTCTATTGGGTGGGGACTCACCCTACGAGCAGTACTTC TRBJ2-7 - - TRBV23-1
CASNEPRTGMYNEQFF TGTGCCAGCAACGAACCCCGGACAGGGATGTACAATGAGCAGTTCTTC TRBJ2-1 TRBD1 - TRBV7-8
CASSPRRQGDGYTF TGTGCCAGCAGCCCAAGGCGACAGGGTGATGGCTACACCTTC TRBJ1-2 TRBD1 once TRBV9
CASSPPGLAGGSYTDTQYF TGTGCCAGCTCACCGCCGGGACTAGCGGGGGGGAGTTACACAGATACGCAGTATTTT TRBJ2-3 TRBD2 - TRBV18
CASSLFGQGGEKLFF TGTGCCAGCAGTTTATTCGGACAGGGAGGTGAAAAACTGTTTTTT TRBJ1-4 TRBD1 - TRBV27
CAWSVSGRTDTQYF TGTGCCTGGAGTGTGAGCGGGAGAACAGATACGCAGTATTTT TRBJ2-3 TRBD2 - TRBV30
CASSLTGMETQYF TGTGCCAGCAGCTTAACAGGGATGGAGACCCAGTACTTC TRBJ2-5 - - TRBV7-2
CASSLEVLGAGPAQEQYF TGTGCCAGCAGCTTAGAGGTATTGGGGGCAGGGCCAGCTCAAGAGCAGTACTTC TRBJ2-7 - once TRBV11-3
CASSASGTANNEQFF TGTGCCAGCAGTGCCTCCGGGACAGCGAATAATGAGCAGTTCTTC TRBJ2-1 TRBD1 - TRBV6-1
CAISNWGTGRWAYNGYTF TGTGCCATATCGAATTGGGGTACAGGGCGCTGGGCTTATAATGGCTACACCTTC TRBJ1-2 - few TRBV28
CASSPGTGIGTEAFF TGTGCTAGCAGCCCCGGGACAGGGATTGGGACTGAAGCTTTCTTT TRBJ1-1 TRBD1 - TRBV7-7
CASSRLSLADNEQFF TGTGCCAGCAGCCGCCTTAGCCTAGCGGACAATGAGCAGTTCTTC TRBJ2-1 TRBD2 - TRBV4-2
CASSPQEGMNTEAFF TGTGCCAGCTCACCACAGGAGGGTATGAACACTGAAGCTTTCTTT TRBJ1-1 - - TRBV18
CASSLVVERTGSLAQHF TGTGCCAGCAGCTTGGTCGTGGAGAGGACAGGGTCATTAGCCCAGCATTTT TRBJ1-5 TRBD1 - TRBV5-8
CATRRDRGYEQYF TGTGCCACAAGACGGGACAGGGGATACGAGCAGTACTTC TRBJ2-7 TRBD1 - TRBV10-3
CASRRGQGEKLFF TGTGCCAGTAGGCGTGGGCAGGGTGAAAAACTGTTTTTT TRBJ1-4 - few TRBV19
CASSPSHTSGRRNEQYF TGTGCCAGCAGCCCCTCTCATACTAGCGGGAGACGGAACGAGCAGTACTTC TRBJ2-7 TRBD2 - TRBV7-3
CASSFQVDEKLFF TGTGCCAGCAGCTTTCAGGTTGATGAAAAACTGTTTTTT TRBJ1-4 - - TRBV7-2
CASSVAPLAGTDTQYF TGTGCCAGCAGCGTAGCTCCCCTAGCGGGCACAGATACGCAGTATTTT TRBJ2-3 TRBD2 - TRBV9
CASSQGGGLLHEQFF TGTGCCAGCAGCCAAGGAGGAGGGCTATTACATGAGCAGTTCTTC TRBJ2-1 - - TRBV4-2
CASSVGLALGDEQFF TGTGCCAGCAGCGTCGGACTAGCCCTTGGGGATGAGCAGTTCTTC TRBJ2-1 TRBD2 few TRBV7-9